The 2 T cell receptor beta chains presented below share a single source sample, sequenced in a study of graft-versus-host responses after intestinal transplantation. For these TCRs, the target antigens are not known. Assay: immunoSEQ multiplex PCR; the TCRdb copy retains only in-frame clones and omits some. The sample gives 90,000 to 130,000 clones, 85% to 95% of which show up once; more than 0.95% is in the top ten. The sample consisted of unstimulated CD8+ T cells sorted from spleen or lymph node cells, taken before transplant. The receptors here all came from a human donor who was the organ donor for an intestinal transplant.

V and J are TRBV5-4 and TRBJ1-5, with 8 bases fitting TRBD1. V lost 1 base to trimming and J lost 6 bases; unmatched junction nucleotides: 0. The CDR3 is 13 residues long. CDR1 is SGHNT and CDR2 is YYREEE in the germline V gene (reference sequence). The chain's CDR3 is CASSLTGGQPQHF. The CDR3 coding sequence is TGTGCCAGCAGCTTGACAGGGGGTCAGCCCCAGCATTTT.

CDR3 nucleotide sequence: TGTGCCAGCAGCTTGGGGGCGAACACTGAAGCTTTCTTT. Translation gives CASSLGANTEAFF. The genes are TRBV7-6 and TRBJ1-1, with TRBD1 as a possible D gene (6 bases). V lost 3 bases to trimming and J lost 1 base, with 6 bases between them. Germline values: CDR1 SGHVS, CDR2 FNYEAQ. There are 13 residues in the CDR3. The complete variable domain, with remaining parts taken from reference TRBV7-6 and TRBJ1-1, reads GAGVSQSPRYKVTKRGQDVALRCDPISGHVSLYWYRQALGQGPEFLTYFNYEAQQDKSGLPNDRFSAERPEGSISTLTIQRTEQRDSAMYRCASSLGANTEAFFGQGTRLTVV.